The clone carrying this T cell receptor beta chain has at least ten counts. Its antigen is not known. TCRdb passed the 5' RACE reads through MiXCR, listing each CDR3 protein once. The data show 110,000 to 150,000 distinct CDR3 sequences, with 6.6% seen just once and over 0.55% held by the top ten. The sample is drawn from a study of T cells after yellow fever vaccination. Overall study results and limits: Post-booster samples contained most primary-vaccination clones (just under 98% CD4, about 90% CD8).

V dropped 4 bases and J dropped 0; count of bases not matched to a gene: 12. This CDR3 is built from 18 residues. Germline CDR1 and CDR2: ENHRY and SYGVKD. Sample: CD4+ T cells sorted from PBMCs, taken 10 days after the yellow fever booster vaccination. The chain recombines TRBV10-3 with TRBJ2-1; 7 positions match TRBD2. The receptor comes from a man aged 30-40 years who received the YFV17D yellow fever vaccine. For the CDR3, the DNA is TGTGCCATCAGTGGATCCGACCGGGACTATAGCTCCTACAATGAGCAGTTCTTC. It yields the protein CAISGSDRDYSSYNEQFF.